These T cell receptor beta chains were read from a single sample in a study of shared clonotypes between healthy human individuals. Some clones are missing from TCRdb's copy, which holds only in-frame ones; the method was immunoSEQ multiplex PCR. The sample includes almost 750,000 clones, just under 75% of them seen just once. Sequenced input: memory CD4+ T cells sorted from blood. These receptors all stem from a woman in her twenties or thirties in good health. The CDR3 runs from the conserved cysteine through the conserved F or W. The order of the fields is CDR3 protein, CDR3 DNA, J gene, D gene, V gene, clone size. D genes are given only for firm matches. Clone size appears in some rows only: once, few, many, or a class for an expanded clone.

CASTSPRDMGREQYF,TGTGCCAGCACCTCCCCCCGGGACATGGGACGCGAGCAGTACTTC,TRBJ2-7,NA,TRBV28,NA
CASSPSGSIYEQYF,TGCGCCAGCAGCCCGAGCGGGAGTATCTACGAGCAGTACTTC,TRBJ2-7,TRBD2,TRBV5-1,NA
CASSESPQTRQYGELFF,TGTGCCAGCAGTGAATCCCCTCAGACTAGACAGTACGGGGAGCTGTTTTTT,TRBJ2-2,NA,TRBV25-1,NA
CASSPKTGAREKLFF,TGTGCCAGCTCACCGAAAACAGGGGCGCGGGAAAAACTGTTTTTT,TRBJ1-4,TRBD1,TRBV18,NA
CASSVAVAGTGNIQYF,TGTGCCAGCAGCGTAGCAGTAGCGGGAACGGGAAACATTCAGTACTTC,TRBJ2-4,TRBD2,TRBV9,NA
CASRPGTTDSYEQYF,TGTGCCAGCAGACCCGGGACAACCGACTCCTACGAGCAGTACTTC,TRBJ2-7,NA,TRBV28,NA
CASSFGGQQPQHF,TGTGCCAGCAGTTTTGGGGGGCAGCAGCCCCAGCATTTT,TRBJ1-5,NA,TRBV28,few
CASSTRVESGNTIYF,TGTGCCAGTAGTACCCGGGTAGAGTCTGGAAACACCATATATTTT,TRBJ1-3,NA,TRBV19,few
CASKIGGAGGYTF,TGTGCCAGTAAGATTGGGGGGGCCGGTGGCTACACCTTC,TRBJ1-2,NA,TRBV19,NA
CASSLGVNTGELFF,TGTGCCAGCAGTTTGGGGGTAAACACCGGGGAGCTGTTTTTT,TRBJ2-2,NA,TRBV28,NA
CAIRRLGNYEQYF,TGTGCCATCAGGAGACTAGGCAACTACGAGCAGTACTTC,TRBJ2-7,NA,TRBV10-3,NA
CASTRQGPYEQYF,TGTGCCAGCACCCGACAGGGGCCCTACGAGCAGTACTTC,TRBJ2-7,TRBD1,TRBV6-5,few
CASSATEGLSYEQYF,TGTGCCAGCAGCGCTACAGAGGGCCTCTCCTACGAGCAGTACTTC,TRBJ2-7,NA,TRBV21-1,NA
CASSLGYTGELFF,TGTGCCAGCAGCTTAGGGTATACCGGGGAGCTGTTTTTT,TRBJ2-2,NA,TRBV11-3,NA
CASARASGNTIYF,TGTGCCAGCGCCAGGGCCTCTGGAAACACCATATATTTT,TRBJ1-3,NA,TRBV6-1,NA
CASSSRDRVYGYTF,TGTGCCAGCAGCAGCCGGGACAGGGTATACGGCTACACCTTC,TRBJ1-2,TRBD1,TRBV7-2,NA
CASTDLDIWGNNWGEQYF,TGTGCCAGCACCGACCTCGATATATGGGGAAACAATTGGGGCGAGCAGTACTTC,TRBJ2-7,NA,TRBV7-6,NA
CASSPGLAGLTGSYNEQFF,TGTGCCAGCAGCCCAGGACTAGCGGGGCTCACGGGCTCCTACAATGAGCAGTTCTTC,TRBJ2-1,TRBD2,TRBV4-2,NA
CASSENRAQDTEAFF,TGCGCCAGCAGTGAGAACCGCGCCCAGGACACTGAAGCTTTCTTT,TRBJ1-1,NA,TRBV10-1,once
CASSKTPTGGDNIQYF,TGTGCCAGCTCTAAAACCCCGACAGGGGGGGATAACATTCAGTACTTC,TRBJ2-4,TRBD1,TRBV18,NA
CASSLDRDRTQFF,TGTGCCAGCAGCTTAGACCGAGACAGGACGCAGTTCTTC,TRBJ2-1,NA,TRBV7-7,NA
CASSLLGSEGEKLFF,TGCGCCAGCAGCCTCCTAGGGTCCGAAGGGGAAAAACTGTTTTTT,TRBJ1-4,NA,TRBV5-1,NA
CASSLLMTGTRDEQFF,TGTGCCAGCAGCCTTCTCATGACAGGAACTAGGGATGAGCAGTTCTTC,TRBJ2-1,NA,TRBV7-9,NA
CASSEVRGVTNEKLFF,TGTGCCAGCAGTGAGGTCAGGGGTGTCACTAATGAAAAACTGTTTTTT,TRBJ1-4,NA,TRBV25-1,few
CASSVRGAQETQYF,TGTGCCAGCAGTGTCAGGGGAGCCCAAGAGACCCAGTACTTC,TRBJ2-5,NA,TRBV7-2,NA
CASSPSGTGPYEQYF,TGTGCCAGCAGTCCGTCCGGGACAGGCCCCTACGAGCAGTACTTC,TRBJ2-7,TRBD1,TRBV9,NA
CASSPPGQGGREQFF,TGTGCCAGCAGCCCACCGGGACAGGGGGGACGTGAGCAGTTCTTC,TRBJ2-1,TRBD1,TRBV2,NA
CASSLEAGNDEKLFF,TGTGCCAGCAGCTTAGAGGCTGGGAATGATGAAAAACTGTTTTTT,TRBJ1-4,NA,TRBV7-9,NA
CASRIDALGTQYF,TGTGCCAGCAGGATAGATGCTCTAGGGACCCAGTACTTC,TRBJ2-5,NA,TRBV6-5,once
CASKTTSGRTDTQYF,TGTGCCAGCAAAACGACTAGCGGGAGGACAGATACGCAGTATTTT,TRBJ2-3,TRBD2,TRBV14,NA
CASSPYGTPDNEQFF,TGCGCCAGCAGCCCCTACGGGACTCCAGACAATGAGCAGTTCTTC,TRBJ2-1,NA,TRBV5-1,NA
CASSPIRQNTEAFF,TGTGCCAGCTCACCAATTCGGCAGAACACTGAAGCTTTCTTT,TRBJ1-1,NA,TRBV18,NA
CASSIGVNQPQHF,TGTGCCAGTAGTATCGGGGTTAATCAGCCCCAGCATTTT,TRBJ1-5,NA,TRBV19,NA
CASSVVDSGANVLTF,TGTGCCAGCAGTGTGGTGGACTCTGGGGCCAACGTCCTGACTTTC,TRBJ2-6,NA,TRBV2,NA
CASSYTRQSYNEQFF,TGTGCCAGCAGCTATACTAGACAGAGCTACAATGAGCAGTTCTTC,TRBJ2-1,NA,TRBV5-4,NA
CASSPYQHIEAFF,TGTGCCAGCAGCCCTTATCAACACATTGAAGCTTTCTTT,TRBJ1-1,NA,TRBV7-2,medium-sized
CAISEGISGANVLTF,TGTGCCATCAGTGAAGGTATCTCTGGGGCCAACGTCCTGACTTTC,TRBJ2-6,NA,TRBV10-3,NA
CASSFEGDASNQPQHF,TGTGCCAGCAGCTTTGAGGGGGACGCATCTAATCAGCCCCAGCATTTT,TRBJ1-5,NA,TRBV5-5,NA
CASKRLAGGSEQFF,TGTGCCAGCAAAAGACTAGCGGGAGGGAGTGAGCAGTTCTTC,TRBJ2-1,TRBD2,TRBV27,NA
CASSAGGYYEQYF,TGTGCCAGCAGTGCGGGCGGCTACTACGAGCAGTACTTC,TRBJ2-7,NA,TRBV28,NA
CASSLYFEKLFF,TGTGCCAGCAGCCTTTACTTCGAAAAACTGTTTTTT,TRBJ1-4,NA,TRBV11-2,NA
CASRGTRDRAYQPQHF,TGTGCCAGCAGGGGAACCCGGGACAGGGCGTATCAGCCCCAGCATTTT,TRBJ1-5,TRBD1,TRBV6-6,NA
CASSGTAGQIYEQYF,TGCGCCAGCAGCGGGACTGCCGGGCAAATCTACGAGCAGTACTTC,TRBJ2-7,NA,TRBV5-1,NA
CASGTVNTGELFF,TGTGCCAGCGGGACAGTGAACACCGGGGAGCTGTTTTTT,TRBJ2-2,TRBD1,TRBV6-6,NA